This T cell receptor (beta chain) was captured by sequencing in a study of blood T cell repertoires in COVID-19. Study-wide context: T cells, B-cell-depleted T cells, or PBMCs provided the cDNA or gDNA that served as material.

The CDR3 length is 13 residues. The germline V gene has CDR1 SGHNT and CDR2 YYREEE (reference sequence). The V end lost 0 bases, the J end lost 8 bases, and 11 bases lay between the germline ends. In the study's own analysis: Cell counts per sample came from amplifying reference gene primers. Only in-frame clones appear in the TCRdb table, and some are missing; sequencing was by immunoSEQ multiplex PCR. V, J and clone size were drawn from that table, and D and trimming were deduced from the DNA. Here the sample spans nearly 70,000 clones, approximately 78% being singletons. This clone showed up just a few times.

The receptor was derived from a woman of 80 years or more with acute or convalescent COVID-19. This chain uses TRBV5-4 with TRBJ1-2; D possibly corresponds to TRBD1 (6 bases). Sequenced: peripheral blood. The CDR3 coding sequence is TGTGCCAGCAGCTTGGACAGGGAATTCGGCTACACCTTC. Residues: CASSLDREFGYTF.